Listed below are T cell receptor beta chains from one sample, sequenced in a study of identical twins. Using its own MiXCR run on the 5' RACE reads, TCRdb lists one record per CDR3 protein. The sample lists roughly 350,000 distinct CDR3 sequences, approximately 8.8% occurring once. Material for sequencing was naive T cells sorted from blood. The source is a woman between 50 and 59 years old in good health. The CDR3 runs from the conserved cysteine through the conserved F or W. D genes are given only for firm matches. Rows give clone size only sometimes, using once, few, many, or a class for an expanded clone.

J gene: TRBJ2-4
D gene: -
clone size: -
V gene: TRBV18
CDR3 protein: CASSPPLRLEAKNIQYF
CDR3 DNA: TGTGCCAGCTCACCACCTTTACGACTAGAGGCCAAAAACATTCAGTACTTC

J gene: TRBJ1-1
D gene: -
clone size: many
V gene: TRBV12-3/TRBV12-4
CDR3 protein: CASSAKVEAFF
CDR3 DNA: TGTGCCAGCAGTGCGAAGGTTGAAGCTTTCTTT

J gene: TRBJ2-6
D gene: -
clone size: few
V gene: TRBV6-5
CDR3 protein: CASSYSMASGANVLTF
CDR3 DNA: TGTGCCAGCAGTTACTCGATGGCCTCTGGGGCCAACGTCCTGACTTTC

J gene: TRBJ2-1
D gene: -
clone size: few
V gene: TRBV25-1
CDR3 protein: CAAVGGFANEQFF
CDR3 DNA: TGTGCCGCCGTAGGAGGGTTCGCGAATGAGCAGTTCTTC

J gene: TRBJ2-2
D gene: TRBD2
clone size: -
V gene: TRBV10-3
CDR3 protein: CAISEGTSGRTGELFF
CDR3 DNA: TGTGCCATCAGTGAAGGGACTAGCGGGAGGACCGGGGAGCTGTTTTTT

J gene: TRBJ2-7
D gene: -
clone size: many
V gene: TRBV12-3/TRBV12-4
CDR3 protein: CASSLWRDRGYEQYF
CDR3 DNA: TGTGCCAGCAGTTTGTGGCGGGACCGAGGGTACGAGCAGTACTTC

J gene: TRBJ2-6
D gene: TRBD1
clone size: many
V gene: TRBV29-1
CDR3 protein: CSVSGGWGANVLTF
CDR3 DNA: TGCAGCGTTTCAGGGGGCTGGGGGGCCAACGTCCTGACTTTC

J gene: TRBJ2-5
D gene: -
clone size: many
V gene: TRBV5-1
CDR3 protein: CASSYNRLQETQYF
CDR3 DNA: TGCGCCAGCAGCTATAACAGGCTTCAAGAGACCCAGTACTTC

J gene: TRBJ1-1
D gene: -
clone size: few
V gene: TRBV7-9
CDR3 protein: CASSPTGSTEAFF
CDR3 DNA: TGTGCCAGCAGCCCAACAGGTTCCACTGAAGCTTTCTTT

J gene: TRBJ2-2
D gene: TRBD2
clone size: few
V gene: TRBV30
CDR3 protein: CAWSARGGLTGELFF
CDR3 DNA: TGTGCCTGGAGTGCCCGGGGAGGGCTAACCGGGGAGCTGTTTTTT

J gene: TRBJ2-7
D gene: -
clone size: many
V gene: TRBV14
CDR3 protein: CASSRGTWSYEQYF
CDR3 DNA: TGTGCCAGCAGCCGGGGGACTTGGTCCTACGAGCAGTACTTC

J gene: TRBJ2-7
D gene: -
clone size: many
V gene: TRBV10-3
CDR3 protein: CAISEKTTGYEQYF
CDR3 DNA: TGTGCCATCAGTGAGAAAACGACAGGCTACGAGCAGTACTTC